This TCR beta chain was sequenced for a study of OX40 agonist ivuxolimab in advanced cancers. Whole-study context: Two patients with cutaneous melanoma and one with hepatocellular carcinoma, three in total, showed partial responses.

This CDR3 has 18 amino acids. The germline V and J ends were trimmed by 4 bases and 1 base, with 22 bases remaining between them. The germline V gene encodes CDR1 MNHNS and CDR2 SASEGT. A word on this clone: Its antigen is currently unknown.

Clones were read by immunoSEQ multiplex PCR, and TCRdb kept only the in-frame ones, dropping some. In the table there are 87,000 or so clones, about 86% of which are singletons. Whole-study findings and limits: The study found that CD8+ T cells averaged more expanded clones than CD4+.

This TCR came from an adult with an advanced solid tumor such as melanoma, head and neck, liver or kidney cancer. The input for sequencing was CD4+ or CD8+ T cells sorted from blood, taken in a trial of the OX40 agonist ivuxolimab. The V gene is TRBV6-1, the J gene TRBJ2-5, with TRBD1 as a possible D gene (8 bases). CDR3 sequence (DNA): TGTGCCAGCAGTGGGGGGGGGCAGGGGGCGATTCCCCAAGAGACCCAGTACTTC. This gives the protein CASSGGGQGAIPQETQYF.